The clone carrying this T cell receptor beta chain occurred many times. The antigen remains unidentified. The data stem from a study of spatial heterogeneity in lung cancer. On the study more broadly: Fewer alpha-chain than beta-chain sequences were consistently detected. Study-wide points: Within tumors, counts of expanded alpha and beta TCRs tracked tumor mutation counts.

Individually, TCR cDNA molecules were each labelled with a unique molecular identifier. TCRdb called the 5' RACE reads again in MiXCR, with one record for every CDR3 protein. The top ten clones hold roughly 7.4% of a sample with 20,000 to 30,000 distinct CDR3 sequences, around 9.2% of them seen once. Time point here: sample taken at primary tumor resection. Donors were some 72 untreated early-stage non-small cell lung cancer patients. Tumor, nontumor lung or frozen PBMC supplied whole RNA that was sequenced unsorted. Trimming removed 10 bases from V and 0 bases from J, with 22 bases in between. The length of the CDR3 is 17 residues. Germline V CDR1 and CDR2: MNHEY, SMNVEV (reference sequence).

The rearrangement links TRBV27 to TRBJ1-5; D not certain. The receptor was derived from a male donor with early-stage non-small cell lung cancer. This specimen was lung tumor tissue, taken at surgery. CDR3 amino acids: CATPPVLWEASNQPQHF. The CDR3 DNA reads TGTGCCACCCCTCCGGTTTTGTGGGAGGCTAGCAATCAGCCCCAGCATTTT.